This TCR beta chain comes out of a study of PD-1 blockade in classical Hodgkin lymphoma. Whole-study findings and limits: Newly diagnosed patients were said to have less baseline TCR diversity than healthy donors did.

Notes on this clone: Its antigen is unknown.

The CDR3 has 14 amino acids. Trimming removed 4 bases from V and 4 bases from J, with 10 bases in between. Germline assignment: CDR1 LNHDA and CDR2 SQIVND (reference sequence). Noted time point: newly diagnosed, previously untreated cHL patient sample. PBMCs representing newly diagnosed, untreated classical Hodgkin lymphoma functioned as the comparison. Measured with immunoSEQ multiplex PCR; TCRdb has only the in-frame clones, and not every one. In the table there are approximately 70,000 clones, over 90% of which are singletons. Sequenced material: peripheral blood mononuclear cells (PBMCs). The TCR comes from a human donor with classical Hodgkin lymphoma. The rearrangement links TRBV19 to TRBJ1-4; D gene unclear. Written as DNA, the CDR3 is TGTGCCAGTAGTAAAGGACGGCTTAATGAAAAACTGTTTTTT. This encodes CASSKGRLNEKLFF.